This is a list of T cell receptor beta chains from one sample in a study of T cells in Graves' hyperthyroidism and ophthalmopathy. One entry per CDR3 protein, called by TCRdb with MiXCR from the multiplex PCR reads. The sample contains more than 75,000 distinct CDR3 sequences, approximately 56% of which appear only once. The sequenced sample consisted of blood. Every receptor here comes from a woman in her thirties or forties with Graves' hyperthyroidism. The CDR3 runs from the conserved cysteine through the conserved F or W. D genes are given only for firm matches. Where a row states a size, it is once, few, many or the class of an expanded clone; other rows omit it.

V: TRBV19; size: many; J: TRBJ1-1; D: NA; CDR3: CASSIVRDTEAFF; DNA: TGTGCCAGTAGTATAGTGCGGGACACTGAAGCTTTCTTT
V: TRBV2; size: NA; J: TRBJ1-1; D: NA; CDR3: CASSEAGFQGHTEAFF; DNA: TGTGCCAGCAGTGAAGCGGGGTTTCAGGGGCACACTGAAGCTTTCTTC
V: TRBV6-9; size: NA; J: TRBJ1-1; D: NA; CDR3: CASRAGNTEAFF; DNA: TGTGCCAGCAGGGCGGGGAACACTGAAGCTTTCTTT
V: TRBV5-1; size: many; J: TRBJ2-7; D: TRBD1; CDR3: CASSSTGFGEQYF; DNA: TGCGCCAGCAGCTCGACAGGGTTTGGGGAGCAGTACTTC
V: TRBV7-2; size: NA; J: TRBJ2-5; D: NA; CDR3: CASSDQGPLGETQYF; DNA: TGTGCCAGCAGCGATCAGGGACCTCTCGGGGAGACCCAGTACTTC
V: TRBV4-3; size: once; J: TRBJ2-1; D: TRBD2; CDR3: CASSHLAGGPLNEQFF; DNA: TGCGCCAGCAGCCACTTAGCGGGAGGGCCGTTAAATGAGCAGTTCTTC
V: TRBV6-2/TRBV6-3; size: NA; J: TRBJ1-6; D: NA; CDR3: CASSELLGTGSPLHF; DNA: TGTGCCAGCAGTGAACTCCTAGGGACGGGCTCACCCCTCCACTTT
V: TRBV24-1; size: many; J: TRBJ2-3; D: NA; CDR3: CATSDFGGGGPDTQYF; DNA: TGTGCCACCAGTGATTTCGGCGGAGGGGGACCAGATACGCAGTATTTT
V: TRBV7-3; size: NA; J: TRBJ1-2; D: TRBD1; CDR3: CASSSFSARDRVKGYTF; DNA: TGTGCCAGCAGCTCCTTTTCCGCTCGGGACAGGGTGAAAGGCTACACCTTC
V: TRBV27; size: few; J: TRBJ1-5; D: NA; CDR3: CASGLRNQPQHF; DNA: TGTGCCAGCGGGTTGCGGAATCAGCCCCAGCATTTT